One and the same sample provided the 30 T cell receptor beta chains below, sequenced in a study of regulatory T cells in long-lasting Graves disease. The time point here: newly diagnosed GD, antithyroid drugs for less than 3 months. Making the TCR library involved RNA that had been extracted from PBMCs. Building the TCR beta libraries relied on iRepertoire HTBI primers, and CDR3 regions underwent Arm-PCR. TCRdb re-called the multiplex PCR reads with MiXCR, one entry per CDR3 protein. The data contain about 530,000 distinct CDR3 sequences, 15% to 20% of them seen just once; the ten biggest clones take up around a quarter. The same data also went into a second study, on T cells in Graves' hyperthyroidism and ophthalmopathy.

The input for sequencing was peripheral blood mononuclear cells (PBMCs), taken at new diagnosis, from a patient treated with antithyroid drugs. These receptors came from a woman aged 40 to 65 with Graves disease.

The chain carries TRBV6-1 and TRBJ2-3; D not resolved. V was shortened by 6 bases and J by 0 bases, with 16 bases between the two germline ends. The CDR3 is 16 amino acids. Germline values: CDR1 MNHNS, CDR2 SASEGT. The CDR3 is CASRGTGFESTDTQYF. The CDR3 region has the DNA TGTGCCAGCAGGGGCACCGGTTTTGAAAGCACAGATACGCAGTATTTT.

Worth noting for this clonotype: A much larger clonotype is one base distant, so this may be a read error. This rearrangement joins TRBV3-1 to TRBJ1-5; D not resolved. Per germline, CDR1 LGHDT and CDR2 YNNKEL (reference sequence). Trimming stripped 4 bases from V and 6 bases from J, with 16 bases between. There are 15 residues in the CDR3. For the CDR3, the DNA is TGTGCCAGCAGCCCCGGTGGATCAGAGCTTCAGCCCCAGCATTTT. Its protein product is CASSPGGSELQPQHF. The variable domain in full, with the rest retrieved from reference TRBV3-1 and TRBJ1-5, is DTAVSQTPKYLVTQMGNDKSIKCEQNLGHDTMYWYKQDSKKFLKIMFSYNNKELIINETVPNRFSPKSPDKAHLNLHINSLELGDSAVYFCASSPGGSELQPQHFGDGTRLSIL.

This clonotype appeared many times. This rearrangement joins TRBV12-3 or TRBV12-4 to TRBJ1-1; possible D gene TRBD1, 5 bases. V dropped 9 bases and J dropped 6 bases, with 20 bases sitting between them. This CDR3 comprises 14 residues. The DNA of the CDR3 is TGTGCCAGTTCGCTCGACAGCCAATTATCTGAAGCTTTCTTT. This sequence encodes CASSLDSQLSEAFF.

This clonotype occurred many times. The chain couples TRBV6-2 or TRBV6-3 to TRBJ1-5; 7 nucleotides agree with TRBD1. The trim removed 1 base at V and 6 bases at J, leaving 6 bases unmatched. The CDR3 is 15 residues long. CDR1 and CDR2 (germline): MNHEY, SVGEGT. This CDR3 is CASSYYTQGTQPQHF. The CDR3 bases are TGTGCCAGCAGTTACTATACACAGGGGACTCAGCCCCAGCATTTT.

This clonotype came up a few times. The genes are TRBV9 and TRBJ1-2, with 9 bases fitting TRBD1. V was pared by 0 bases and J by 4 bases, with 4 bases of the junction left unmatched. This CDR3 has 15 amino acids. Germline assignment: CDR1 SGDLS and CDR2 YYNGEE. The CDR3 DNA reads TGTGCCAGCAGCGTAGGGGGGACAGGGATCTATGGCTACACCTTC. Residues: CASSVGGTGIYGYTF. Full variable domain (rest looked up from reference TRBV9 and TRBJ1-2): DSGVTQTPKHLITATGQRVTLRCSPRSGDLSVYWYQQSLDQGLQFLIQYYNGEERAKGNILERFSAQQFPDLHSELNLSSLELGDSALYFCASSVGGTGIYGYTFGSGTRLTVV.

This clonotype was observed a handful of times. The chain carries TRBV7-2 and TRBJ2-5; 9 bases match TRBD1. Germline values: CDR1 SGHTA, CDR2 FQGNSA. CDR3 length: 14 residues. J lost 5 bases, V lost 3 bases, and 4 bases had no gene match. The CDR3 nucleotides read TGTGCCAGCAGCTTTACAGGGGGCTTGGAGACCCAGTACTTC. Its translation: CASSFTGGLETQYF.

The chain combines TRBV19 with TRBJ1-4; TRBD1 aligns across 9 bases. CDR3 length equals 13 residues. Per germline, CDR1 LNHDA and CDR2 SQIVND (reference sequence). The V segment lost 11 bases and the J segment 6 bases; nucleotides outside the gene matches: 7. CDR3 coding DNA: TGTGCCTCGATGGGACAGGGAGATGAAAAACTGTTTTTT. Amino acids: CASMGQGDEKLFF. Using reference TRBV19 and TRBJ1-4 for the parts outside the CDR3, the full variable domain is DGGITQSPKYLFRKEGQNVTLSCEQNLNHDAMYWYRQDPGQGLRLIYYSQIVNDFQKGDIAEGYSVSREKKESFPLTVTSAQKNPTAFYLCASMGQGDEKLFFGSGTQLSVL.

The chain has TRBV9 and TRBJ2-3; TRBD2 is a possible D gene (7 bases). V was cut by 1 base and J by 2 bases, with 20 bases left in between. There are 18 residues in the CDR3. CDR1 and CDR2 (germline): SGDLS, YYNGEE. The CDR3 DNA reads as TGTGCCAGCAGCGTACGTATTCACTGGCGGGGGCTCACAGATACGCAGTATTTT. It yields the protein CASSVRIHWRGLTDTQYF.

DNA for the CDR3: TGTGCCAGCAGTGTGGCGGGGGCGGGGGAGACCCAGTACTTC. Residues: CASSVAGAGETQYF. The genes are TRBV25-1 and TRBJ2-5; D is perhaps TRBD2 (7 bases). Trimming stripped 4 bases from V and 5 bases from J, with 14 bases between. This CDR3 is 14 amino acids long. Germline CDR1 MGHDK, CDR2 SYGVNS.

The CDR3 coding sequence is TGTGCCAGCGATCGGGGGACAGCGAACACCGGGGAGCTGTTTTTT. This gives the protein CASDRGTANTGELFF. This rearrangement joins TRBV6-1 to TRBJ2-2; a possible D gene is TRBD1 (7 bases). V was shortened by 8 bases and J by 0 bases, with 13 bases between the two germline ends. In germline, CDR1 is MNHNS, CDR2 SASEGT. This CDR3 is built from 15 residues.

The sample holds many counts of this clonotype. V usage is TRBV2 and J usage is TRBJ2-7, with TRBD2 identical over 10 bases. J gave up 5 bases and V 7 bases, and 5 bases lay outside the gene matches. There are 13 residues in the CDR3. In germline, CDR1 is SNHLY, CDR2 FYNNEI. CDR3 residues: CASNQAGGHEQYF. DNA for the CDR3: TGTGCCAGCAACCAAGCGGGGGGGCACGAGCAGTACTTC.

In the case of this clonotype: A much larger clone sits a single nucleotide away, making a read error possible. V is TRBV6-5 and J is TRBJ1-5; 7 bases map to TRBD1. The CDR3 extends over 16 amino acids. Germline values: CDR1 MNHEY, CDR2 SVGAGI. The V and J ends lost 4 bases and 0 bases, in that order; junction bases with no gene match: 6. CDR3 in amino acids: CASSSGTALSNQPQHF. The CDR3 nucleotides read TGTGCCAGCAGTTCCGGGACAGCACTTAGCAATCAGCCCCAGCATTTT.

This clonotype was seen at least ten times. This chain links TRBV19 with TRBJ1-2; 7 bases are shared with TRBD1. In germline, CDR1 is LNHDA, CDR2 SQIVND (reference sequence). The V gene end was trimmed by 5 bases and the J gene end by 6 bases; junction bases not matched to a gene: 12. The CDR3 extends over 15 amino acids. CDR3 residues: CASSHLTTGRNGYTF. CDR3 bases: TGTGCCAGTAGTCACCTCACGACAGGGCGAAATGGCTACACCTTC.

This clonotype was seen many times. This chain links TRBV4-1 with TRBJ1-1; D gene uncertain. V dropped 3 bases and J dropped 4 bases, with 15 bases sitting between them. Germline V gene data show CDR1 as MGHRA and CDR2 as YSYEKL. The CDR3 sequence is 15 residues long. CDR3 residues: CASSHLLPQPTEAFF. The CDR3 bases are TGCGCCAGCAGCCACCTCCTCCCACAGCCCACTGAAGCTTTCTTT.

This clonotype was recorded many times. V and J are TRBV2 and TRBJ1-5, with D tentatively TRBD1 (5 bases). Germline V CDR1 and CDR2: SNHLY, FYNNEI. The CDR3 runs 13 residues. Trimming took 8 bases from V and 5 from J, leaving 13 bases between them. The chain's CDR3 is CASGAEQHQPQHF. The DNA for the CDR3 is TGTGCCAGCGGGGCAGAACAGCATCAGCCCCAGCATTTT.

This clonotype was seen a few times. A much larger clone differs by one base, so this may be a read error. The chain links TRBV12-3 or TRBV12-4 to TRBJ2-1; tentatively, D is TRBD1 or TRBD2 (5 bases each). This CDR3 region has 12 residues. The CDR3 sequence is CASGLARGEQFF. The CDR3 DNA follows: TGTGCCAGCGGTTTGGCGAGGGGTGAGCAGTTCTTC.

In DNA, the CDR3 is TGTGCCACCAGCAGAGATTGGACTAGCGGGGCCCACTACGAGCAGTACTTC. Translating gives CATSRDWTSGAHYEQYF. This chain links TRBV15 with TRBJ2-7, with 12 nucleotides matching TRBD2. V was clipped by 0 bases and J by 3 bases; unmatched bases: 6. The CDR3 length is 17 residues. Germline lookup yields CDR1 LNHNV and CDR2 YYDKDF (reference sequence).

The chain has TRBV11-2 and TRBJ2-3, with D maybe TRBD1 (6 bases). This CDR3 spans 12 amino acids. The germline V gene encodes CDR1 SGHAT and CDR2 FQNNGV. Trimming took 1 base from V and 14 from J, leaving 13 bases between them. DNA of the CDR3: TGTGCCAGCAGCTTAGGGGGGCCCTGGGGGTATTTT. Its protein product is CASSLGGPWGYF.

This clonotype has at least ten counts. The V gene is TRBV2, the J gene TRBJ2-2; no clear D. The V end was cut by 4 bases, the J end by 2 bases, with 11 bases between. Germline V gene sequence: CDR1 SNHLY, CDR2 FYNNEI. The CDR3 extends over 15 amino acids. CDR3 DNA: TGTGCCAGCAGTGTTAGGCGTCCAAACACCGGGGAGCTGTTTTTT. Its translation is CASSVRRPNTGELFF. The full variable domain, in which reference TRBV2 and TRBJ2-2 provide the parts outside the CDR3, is EPEVTQTPSHQVTQMGQEVILRCVPISNHLYFYWYRQILGQKVEFLVSFYNNEISEKSEIFDDQFSVERPDGSNFTLKIRSTKLEDSAMYFCASSVRRPNTGELFFGEGSRLTVL.

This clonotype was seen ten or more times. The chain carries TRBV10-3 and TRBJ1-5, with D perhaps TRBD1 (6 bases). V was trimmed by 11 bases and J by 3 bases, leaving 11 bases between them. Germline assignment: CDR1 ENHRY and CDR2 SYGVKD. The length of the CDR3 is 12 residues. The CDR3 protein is CAAGQINQPQHF. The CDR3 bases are TGTGCCGCCGGACAGATCAATCAGCCCCAGCATTTT.

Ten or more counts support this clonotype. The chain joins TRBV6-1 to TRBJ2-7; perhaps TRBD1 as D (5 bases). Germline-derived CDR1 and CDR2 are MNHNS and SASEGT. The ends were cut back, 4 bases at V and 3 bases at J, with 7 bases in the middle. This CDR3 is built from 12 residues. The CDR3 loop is CASSARDYEQYF. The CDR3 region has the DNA TGTGCCAGCAGTGCCAGGGACTACGAGCAGTACTTC.

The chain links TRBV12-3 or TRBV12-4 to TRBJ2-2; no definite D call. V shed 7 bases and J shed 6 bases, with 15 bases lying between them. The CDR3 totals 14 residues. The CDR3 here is CASTAQVNAGELFF. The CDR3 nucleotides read TGTGCCAGCACGGCCCAGGTCAACGCCGGGGAGCTGTTTTTT.

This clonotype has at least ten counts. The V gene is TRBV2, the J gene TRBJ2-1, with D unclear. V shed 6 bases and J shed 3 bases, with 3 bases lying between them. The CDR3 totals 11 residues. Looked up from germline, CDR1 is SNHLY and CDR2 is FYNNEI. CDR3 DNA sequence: TGTGCCAGCAGCGACTACAATGAGCAGTTCTTC. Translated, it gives CASSDYNEQFF.

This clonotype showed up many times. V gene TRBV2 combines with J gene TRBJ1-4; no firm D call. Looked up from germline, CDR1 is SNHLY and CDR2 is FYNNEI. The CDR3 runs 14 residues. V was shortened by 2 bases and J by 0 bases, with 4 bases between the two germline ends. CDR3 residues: CASSEQTTNEKLFF. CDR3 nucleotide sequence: TGTGCCAGCAGTGAACAGACAACTAATGAAAAACTGTTTTTT. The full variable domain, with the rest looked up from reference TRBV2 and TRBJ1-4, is EPEVTQTPSHQVTQMGQEVILRCVPISNHLYFYWYRQILGQKVEFLVSFYNNEISEKSEIFDDQFSVERPDGSNFTLKIRSTKLEDSAMYFCASSEQTTNEKLFFGSGTQLSVL.

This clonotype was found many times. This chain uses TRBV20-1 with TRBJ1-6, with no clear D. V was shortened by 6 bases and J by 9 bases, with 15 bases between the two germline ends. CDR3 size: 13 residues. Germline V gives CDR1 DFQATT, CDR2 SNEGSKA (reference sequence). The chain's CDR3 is CSAALMAGSPLHF. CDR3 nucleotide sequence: TGCAGTGCAGCTCTTATGGCTGGTTCACCCCTCCACTTT.

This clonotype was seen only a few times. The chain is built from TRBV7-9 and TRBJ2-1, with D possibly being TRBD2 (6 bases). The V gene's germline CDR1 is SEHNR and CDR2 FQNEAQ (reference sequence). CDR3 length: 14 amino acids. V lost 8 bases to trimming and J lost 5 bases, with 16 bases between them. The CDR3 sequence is CASEPGLTHNEQFF. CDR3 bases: TGTGCCAGCGAACCGGGACTCACTCACAATGAGCAGTTCTTC. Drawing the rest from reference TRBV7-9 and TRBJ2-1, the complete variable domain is DTGVSQNPRHKITKRGQNVTFRCDPISEHNRLYWYRQTLGQGPEFLTYFQNEAQLEKSRLLSDRFSAERPKGSFSTLEIQRTEQGDSAMYLCASEPGLTHNEQFFGPGTRLTVL.

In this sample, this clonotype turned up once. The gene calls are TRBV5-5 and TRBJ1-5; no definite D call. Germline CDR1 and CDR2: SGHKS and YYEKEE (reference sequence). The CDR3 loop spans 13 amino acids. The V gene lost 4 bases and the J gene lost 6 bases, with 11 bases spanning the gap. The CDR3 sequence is CASSPERAQPQHF. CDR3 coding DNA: TGTGCCAGCAGCCCGGAGCGGGCTCAGCCCCAGCATTTT.

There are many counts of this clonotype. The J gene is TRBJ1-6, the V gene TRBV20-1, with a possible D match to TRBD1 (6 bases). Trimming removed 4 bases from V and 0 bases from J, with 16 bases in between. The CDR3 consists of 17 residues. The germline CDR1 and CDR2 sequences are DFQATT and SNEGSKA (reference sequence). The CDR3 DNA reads TGCAGTGCTAACAGGGACGGACCGAGCTCCTATAATTCACCCCTCCACTTT. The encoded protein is CSANRDGPSSYNSPLHF.

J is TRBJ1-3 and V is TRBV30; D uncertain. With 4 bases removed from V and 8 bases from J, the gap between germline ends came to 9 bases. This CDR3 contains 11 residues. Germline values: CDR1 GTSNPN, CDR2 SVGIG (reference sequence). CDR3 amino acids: CAWNRMDTIYF. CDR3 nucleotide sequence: TGTGCCTGGAACCGTATGGACACCATATATTTT.

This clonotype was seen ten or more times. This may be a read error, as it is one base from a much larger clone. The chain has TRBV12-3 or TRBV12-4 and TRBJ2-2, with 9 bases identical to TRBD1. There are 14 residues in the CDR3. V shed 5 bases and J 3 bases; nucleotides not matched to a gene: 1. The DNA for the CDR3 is TGTGCCAGCAGTCGGACAGGGGACACCGGGGAGCTGTTTTTT. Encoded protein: CASSRTGDTGELFF.